This passage covers 17 T cell receptor beta chains from one sample sequenced in a study of cytomegalovirus exposure and HLA in healthy donors. Researchers ran the PCR with 60 Vbeta and 13 Jbeta primers. Sequencing was performed with immunoSEQ multiplex PCR; in TCRdb, only in-frame clones are kept and a portion is missing. The sample includes more than 150,000 clones, about three quarters seen only once; the top ten take around an eighth. Sequencing was performed on PBMCs. All receptors derive from a man in his forties or fifties in good health and CMV-seropositive.

This rearrangement joins TRBV7-2 to TRBJ2-3, with TRBD2 as a possible D gene (6 bases). This CDR3 comprises 15 residues. Germline V CDR1 and CDR2: SGHTA, FQGNSA. V lost 6 bases and J 9 bases, leaving 22 bases between the germline ends. In DNA form, the CDR3 reads TGTGCCAGCAGTTCCAGACTAGAGGCCTCACACACGCAGTATTTT. Encoded protein: CASSSRLEASHTQYF.

This clone was recorded a few times. The chain joins TRBV19 to TRBJ1-6; unclear D gene. Germline V gene sequence: CDR1 LNHDA, CDR2 SQIVND (reference sequence). CDR3 length: 18 residues. V lost 5 bases to trimming and J lost 8 bases, with 25 bases between them. This CDR3 reads CASSFPPNRGPRDSPLHF. DNA of the CDR3: TGTGCCAGTAGTTTCCCCCCTAATCGGGGTCCTCGGGATTCACCCCTCCACTTT.

V and J are TRBV9 and TRBJ1-3; D remains ambiguous. The germline V gene encodes CDR1 SGDLS and CDR2 YYNGEE. V lost 0 bases to trimming and J lost 8 bases, with 6 bases between them. The CDR3 length is 12 residues. In DNA, the CDR3 is TGTGCCAGCAGCGTAGCTATGGACACCATATATTTT. It is translated as CASSVAMDTIYF.

The chain joins TRBV7-8 to TRBJ1-3, with unresolved D. The ends were cut back, 2 bases at V and 4 bases at J, with 9 bases in the middle. Germline assignment: CDR1 SGHVS and CDR2 FQNEAQ. CDR3 length: 14 amino acids. The CDR3 DNA reads as TGTGCCAGCAGCTTAATGGAGTTCGGAAACACCATATATTTT. Translating it yields CASSLMEFGNTIYF.

The V gene is TRBV7-9, the J gene TRBJ1-5; a weak D match, TRBD1 (5 bases). CDR1 is SEHNR, CDR2 FQNEAQ, per germline (reference sequence). The CDR3 runs to 15 residues. V was cut by 4 bases and J by 0 bases, with 10 bases left in between. The CDR3 protein is CASSSLDSSNQPQHF. CDR3 nucleotides: TGTGCCAGCAGCTCCCTCGACAGTAGCAATCAGCCCCAGCATTTT.

The J gene is TRBJ1-6, the V gene TRBV27, with 8 bases identical to TRBD1. Germline lookup yields CDR1 MNHEY and CDR2 SMNVEV (reference sequence). This CDR3 has 15 residues. V lost 5 bases and J lost 10; bases outside the gene matches: 10. The CDR3 sequence is CASSDAGQGRSPLHF. The CDR3 nucleotides read TGTGCCAGCAGTGACGCAGGACAGGGAAGATCACCCCTCCACTTT.

The chain employs TRBV6-5 and TRBJ1-2, with unresolved D. V was clipped by 4 bases and J by 8 bases, with 14 bases between them. Germline loops: CDR1 MNHEY, CDR2 SVGAGI. The CDR3 totals 13 residues. The CDR3 is CASSLNADWGYTF. The DNA for the CDR3 is TGTGCCAGCAGTTTAAACGCCGACTGGGGCTACACCTTC.

Written as DNA, the CDR3 is TGTGCCAGCTCACGTCGGGGTTTATTATCAAACACTGAAGCTTTCTTT. Translated, it gives CASSRRGLLSNTEAFF. V is TRBV18 and J is TRBJ1-1; D is unclear. Germline CDR1 reads KGHSH; CDR2 reads LQKENI. V gave up 4 bases and J gave up 2 bases, with 17 bases separating them. The CDR3 is made up of 16 amino acids.

This clone was observed a handful of times. The genes are TRBV10-3 and TRBJ2-3; 9 positions match TRBD1. The CDR3 runs 14 residues. The germline gives CDR1 ENHRY, CDR2 SYGVKD. With V trimmed by 5 bases and J by 1 base, 1 base remained unmatched. The CDR3, as DNA: TGTGCCATCAGTCGGACAGGGGGCACAGATACGCAGTATTTT. It yields the protein CAISRTGGTDTQYF.

This clone was observed a handful of times. Other nucleotide sequences from this sample produce the same CDR3. This chain joins TRBV2 and TRBJ2-5; D ambiguous. Trimming stripped 2 bases from V and 5 bases from J, with 3 bases between. The CDR3 is 11 amino acids. CDR1 is SNHLY and CDR2 is FYNNEI in the germline V gene. This CDR3 reads CASSERETQYF. CDR3 sequence (DNA): TGTGCCAGCAGTGAACGGGAGACCCAGTACTTC.

V gene TRBV11-3 combines with J gene TRBJ2-1, with 9 nucleotides matching TRBD1. The junction had 6 bases not matched to a gene; V was cut back by 5 bases and J by 4 bases. Germline V gene lookup returns CDR1 SGHNT and CDR2 YENEEA. The CDR3 loop spans 15 amino acids. CDR3 in DNA: TGTGCCAGCAGCCAAGGACAGGGGAGTTACAATGAGCAGTTCTTC. Protein: CASSQGQGSYNEQFF.

The V call is TRBV4-2, the J call TRBJ2-6, with 9 bases identical to TRBD1. This CDR3 is built from 20 residues. The V segment lost 3 bases and the J segment 3 bases; nucleotides outside the gene matches: 15. Germline V gene lookup returns CDR1 LGHNA and CDR2 YNFKEQ. CDR3 DNA sequence: TGTGCCAGCAGCCAGAGTCCCAACGCCGGGACAGGGATTGGGGCCAACGTCCTGACTTTC. As protein: CASSQSPNAGTGIGANVLTF.

This chain uses TRBV28 with TRBJ2-5; 7 positions agree with TRBD2. Germline lookup yields CDR1 MDHEN and CDR2 SYDVKM. The CDR3 has 15 residues. Unmatched junction bases numbered 8, after V lost 2 bases and J lost 5 bases. CDR3 loop: CASSLPTGGMETQYF. In nucleotides, the CDR3 is TGTGCCAGCAGTTTACCCACGGGGGGTATGGAGACCCAGTACTTC. The whole variable domain, filled in from reference TRBV28 and TRBJ2-5, reads DVKVTQSSRYLVKRTGEKVFLECVQDMDHENMFWYRQDPGLGLRLIYFSYDVKMKEKGDIPEGYSVSREKKERFSLILESASTNQTSMYLCASSLPTGGMETQYFGPGTRLLVL.

V is TRBV21-1 and J is TRBJ2-5; the table's D call, TRBD2, was not checked against the DNA. TRBV21-1 is termed a pseudogene. This CDR3 contains 14 residues. CDR3 protein: CASSLRRLQETQYF. CDR3 nucleotide sequence: TGTGCCAGCAGCCTACGCCGCCTCCAAGAGACCCAGTACTTC.

The chain is built from TRBV10-3 and TRBJ2-5, with 9 positions matching TRBD1. V lost 6 bases to trimming and J lost 3 bases; unmatched junction nucleotides: 5. CDR1 and CDR2 from the germline V gene are ENHRY and SYGVKD. The CDR3 runs 14 residues. The CDR3 nucleotides read TGTGCCATCAGAGGGGACAGGGCTAAAGAGACCCAGTACTTC. This gives the protein CAIRGDRAKETQYF.

The chain uses TRBV6-6 and TRBJ1-1; 11 nucleotides line up with TRBD1. The CDR3 has 15 residues. V was pared by 5 bases and J by 5 bases, with 7 bases of the junction left unmatched. Germline values: CDR1 MNHNY, CDR2 SVGAGI (reference sequence). CDR3: CASSKGQGAQTEAFF. The CDR3 DNA reads TGTGCCAGCAGTAAAGGACAGGGGGCGCAAACTGAAGCTTTCTTT.

This clone was counted only a few times. This chain connects TRBV6-6 to TRBJ1-4; 10 bases are shared with TRBD1. The V and J ends lost 4 bases and 5 bases, in that order; junction bases with no gene match: 1. The CDR3 sequence is 14 residues long. Per the germline V gene, CDR1 is MNHNY and CDR2 is SVGAGI (reference sequence). For the CDR3, the DNA is TGTGCCAGCAGTTCGGGACAGGGGAATGAAAAACTGTTTTTT. Translation gives CASSSGQGNEKLFF.